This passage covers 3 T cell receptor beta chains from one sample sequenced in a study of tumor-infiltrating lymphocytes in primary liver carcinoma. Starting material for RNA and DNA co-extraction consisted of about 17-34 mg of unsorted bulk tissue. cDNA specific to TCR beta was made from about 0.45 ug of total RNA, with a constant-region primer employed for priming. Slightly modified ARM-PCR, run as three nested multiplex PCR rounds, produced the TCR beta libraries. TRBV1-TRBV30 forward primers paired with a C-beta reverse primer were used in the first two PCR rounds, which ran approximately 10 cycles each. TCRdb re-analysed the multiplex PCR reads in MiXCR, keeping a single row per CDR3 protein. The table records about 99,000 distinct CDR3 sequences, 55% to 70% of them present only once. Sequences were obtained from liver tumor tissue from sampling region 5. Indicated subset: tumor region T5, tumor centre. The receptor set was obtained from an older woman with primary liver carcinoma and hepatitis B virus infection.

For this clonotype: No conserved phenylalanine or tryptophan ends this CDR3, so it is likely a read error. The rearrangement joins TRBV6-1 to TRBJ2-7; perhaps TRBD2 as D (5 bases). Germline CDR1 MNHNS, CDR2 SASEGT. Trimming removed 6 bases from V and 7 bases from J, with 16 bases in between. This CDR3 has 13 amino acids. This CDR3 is CASSRYFSGEQYS. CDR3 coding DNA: TGTGCCAGCAGCCGATACTTCTCGGGAGAGCAGTACTCC.

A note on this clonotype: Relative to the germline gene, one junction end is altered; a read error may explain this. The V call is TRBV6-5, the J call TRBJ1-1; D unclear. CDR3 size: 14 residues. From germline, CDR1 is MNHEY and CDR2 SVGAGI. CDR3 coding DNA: TGTGGCAGCAGTTGGTCCCGAGGGAACACTGAAGCTTTCTTT. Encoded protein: CGSSWSRGNTEAFF.

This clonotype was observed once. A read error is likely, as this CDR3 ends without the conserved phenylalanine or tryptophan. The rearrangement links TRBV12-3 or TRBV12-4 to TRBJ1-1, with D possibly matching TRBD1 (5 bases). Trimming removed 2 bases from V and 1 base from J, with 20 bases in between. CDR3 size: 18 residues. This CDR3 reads CASSLSGRALMGNTEAFL. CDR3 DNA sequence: TGTGCCAGCAGTTTAAGCGGCAGGGCTTTAATGGGGAACACTGAAGCTTTCTTA.